This T cell receptor (beta chain) originates from a study of shared clonotypes between healthy human individuals. The assay was immunoSEQ multiplex PCR, and TCRdb's table has in-frame clones only and misses some. The table includes more than 2,000,000 clones, roughly 92% detected once. On this clone itself: The sample contains more than one DNA sequence encoding this CDR3.

With V trimmed by 3 bases and J by 5 bases, 2 bases remained unmatched. The CDR3 is 13 amino acids. CDR1 is SGHRS, CDR2 YFSETQ, per germline. Sequencing used naive CD4+ T cells sorted from blood. Subset here: CD45RA+ positively selected. The receptor comes from a man younger than 35 in good health. The gene calls are TRBV5-1 and TRBJ1-2, with 9 bases that match TRBD1. The CDR3 protein is CASSSDRGYGYTF. DNA of the CDR3: TGCGCCAGCAGCTCCGACAGGGGGTATGGCTACACCTTC.